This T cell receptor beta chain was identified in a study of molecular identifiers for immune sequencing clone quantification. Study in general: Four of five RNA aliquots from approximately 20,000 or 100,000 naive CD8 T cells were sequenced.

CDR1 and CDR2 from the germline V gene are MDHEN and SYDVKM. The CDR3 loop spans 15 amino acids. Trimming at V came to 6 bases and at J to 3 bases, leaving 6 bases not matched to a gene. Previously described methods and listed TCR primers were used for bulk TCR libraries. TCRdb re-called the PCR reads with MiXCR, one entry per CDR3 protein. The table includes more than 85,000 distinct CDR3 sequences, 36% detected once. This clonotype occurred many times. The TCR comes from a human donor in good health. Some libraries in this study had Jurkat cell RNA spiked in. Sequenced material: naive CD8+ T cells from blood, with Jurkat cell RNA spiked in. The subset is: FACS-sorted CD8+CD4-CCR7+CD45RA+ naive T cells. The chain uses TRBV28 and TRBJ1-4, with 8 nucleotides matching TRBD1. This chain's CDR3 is CASSPGQASNEKLFF. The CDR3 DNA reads TGTGCCAGCAGCCCGGGACAGGCGTCTAATGAAAAACTGTTTTTT.